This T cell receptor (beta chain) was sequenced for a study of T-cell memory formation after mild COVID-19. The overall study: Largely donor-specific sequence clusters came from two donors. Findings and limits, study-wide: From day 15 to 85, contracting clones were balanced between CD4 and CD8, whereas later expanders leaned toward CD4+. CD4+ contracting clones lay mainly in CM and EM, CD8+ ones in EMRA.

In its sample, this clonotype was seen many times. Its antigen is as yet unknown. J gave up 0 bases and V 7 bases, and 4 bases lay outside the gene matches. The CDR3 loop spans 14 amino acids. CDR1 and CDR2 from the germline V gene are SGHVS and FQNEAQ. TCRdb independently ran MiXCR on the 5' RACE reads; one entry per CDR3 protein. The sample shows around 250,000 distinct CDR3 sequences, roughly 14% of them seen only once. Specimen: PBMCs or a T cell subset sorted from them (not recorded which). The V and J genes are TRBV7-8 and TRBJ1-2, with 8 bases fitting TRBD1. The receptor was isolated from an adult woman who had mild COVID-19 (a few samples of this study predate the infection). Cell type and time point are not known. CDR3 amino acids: CASTRDRSNYGYTF. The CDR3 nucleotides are TGTGCCAGCACCCGGGACAGGTCTAACTATGGCTACACCTTC.